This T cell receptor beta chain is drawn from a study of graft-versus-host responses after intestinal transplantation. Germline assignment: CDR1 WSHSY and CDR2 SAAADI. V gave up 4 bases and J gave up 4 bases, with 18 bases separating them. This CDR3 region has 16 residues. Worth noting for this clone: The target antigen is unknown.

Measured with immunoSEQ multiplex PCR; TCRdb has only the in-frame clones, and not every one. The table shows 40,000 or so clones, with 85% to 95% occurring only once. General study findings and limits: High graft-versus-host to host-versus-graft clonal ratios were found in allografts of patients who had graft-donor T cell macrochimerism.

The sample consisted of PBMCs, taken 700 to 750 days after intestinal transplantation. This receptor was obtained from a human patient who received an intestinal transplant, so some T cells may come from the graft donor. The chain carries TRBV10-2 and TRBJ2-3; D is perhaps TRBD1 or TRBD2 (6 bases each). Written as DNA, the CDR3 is TGCGCCAGCAGTGGCCTGACAGGCGGGAAGGCAGATACGCAGTATTTT. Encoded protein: CASSGLTGGKADTQYF.